Detailed here is one T cell receptor (beta chain). The entry originates in a study of blood T cell repertoires in COVID-19. Study summary: Researchers got acute and convalescent COVID-19 samples from the United States, Italy and Spain. Sources were T cells, B-cell-depleted T cells, or PBMCs; the material itself was cDNA or gDNA.

Original processing notes: Reference gene primer amplification gave nucleated cell count estimates. Sequencing was performed with immunoSEQ multiplex PCR; in TCRdb, only in-frame clones are kept and a portion is missing. V, J and clone size are those of that table, while D and trimming were read from the DNA. The repertoire consists of roughly 40,000 clones, with 70% to 90% occurring once and the leading ten covering 13%. Germline assignment: CDR1 MNHEY and CDR2 SVGAGI. The V end lost 6 bases, the J end lost 2 bases, and 8 bases lay between the germline ends. The CDR3 is 12 amino acids. The chain is built from TRBV6-5 and TRBJ2-7, with unresolved D. The sequenced material came from peripheral blood. The TCR comes from a woman between 70 and 85 years old in a cohort sampled during active COVID-19. CDR3 in amino acids: CASSPTAYEQYF. The CDR3, as DNA: TGTGCCAGCAGCCCCACGGCCTACGAGCAGTACTTC.